These 13 T cell receptor beta chains were sequenced from one sample in a study of control samples from healthy donors and cancer patients. The repertoire was sequenced with immunoSEQ multiplex PCR; TCRdb's copy has only in-frame clones and lacks some. The repertoire has approximately 110,000 clones, 75% to 90% of them found once; the top ten carry approximately 15%. Sequenced material: blood. The receptors here all came from a woman aged 50 to 60 in good health.

The V and J genes are TRBV19 and TRBJ1-2, with 9 bases identical to TRBD1. J lost 3 bases, V lost 5 bases, and 10 bases had no gene match. CDR1 and CDR2 (germline): LNHDA, SQIVND (reference sequence). This CDR3 has 16 residues. The CDR3 bases are TGTGCCAGTAGTCAAGGGGGACAGGGACTTCACTATGGCTACACCTTC. Its translation is CASSQGGQGLHYGYTF.

This clone was recorded once. The chain employs TRBV27 and TRBJ2-5, with 10 nucleotides matching TRBD2. The CDR3 is 15 amino acids. With 4 bases clipped from V and 2 bases from J, the junction kept 4 bases outside the gene matches. Germline loops: CDR1 MNHEY, CDR2 SMNVEV (reference sequence). The CDR3 coding sequence is TGTGCCAGCAGTTCCCCTAGCGGGGGACAAGAGACCCAGTACTTC. Its translation is CASSSPSGGQETQYF.

The V gene is TRBV5-4, the J gene TRBJ1-2, with D hard to call. The V and J ends lost 6 bases and 0 bases respectively, with 9 bases between them. The CDR3 runs 13 residues. Per germline, CDR1 SGHNT and CDR2 YYREEE (reference sequence). This chain's CDR3 is CASTLGTNYGYTF. The CDR3 nucleotides read TGTGCCAGCACCCTTGGTACTAACTATGGCTACACCTTC.

The chain couples TRBV7-9 to TRBJ2-5, with 7 bases fitting TRBD1. The length of the CDR3 is 15 residues. Germline CDR1 and CDR2: SEHNR and FQNEAQ (reference sequence). The V segment lost 3 bases and the J segment 5 bases; nucleotides outside the gene matches: 9. The CDR3 reads CASSFPTGSFETQYF. The DNA for the CDR3 is TGTGCCAGCAGCTTCCCGACAGGGAGTTTCGAGACCCAGTACTTC.

The rearrangement joins TRBV6-1 to TRBJ2-7; 10 positions match TRBD1. CDR1 and CDR2 from the germline V gene are MNHNS and SASEGT. V trimming: 3 bases; J trimming: 5 bases; junction bases outside the gene matches: 7. CDR3 length: 15 amino acids. CDR3 sequence reads: CASSDTGTGVHEQYF. CDR3 in DNA: TGTGCCAGCAGTGACACCGGGACAGGGGTTCACGAGCAGTACTTC.

This chain links TRBV29-1 with TRBJ1-2; TRBD1 is a possible D gene (5 bases). The germline V gene has CDR1 SQVTM and CDR2 ANQGSEA. V was shortened by 7 bases and J by 8 bases, with 29 bases between the two germline ends. The CDR3 contains 16 residues. CDR3 DNA: TGCAGCGGCCAAGGCGGGGACCCTTTAACTCCGGGGGGCTACACCTTC. The encoded protein is CSGQGGDPLTPGGYTF.

The V and J genes are TRBV21-1 and TRBJ2-7. TRBV21-1 is termed a pseudogene. This CDR3 is built from 18 residues. The DNA for the CDR3 is TGTGCCAGCAGCAAAGTCTCTTGTAGGCTCCCGGCGCCCTACGAGCAGTACGTC. Translation: CASSKVSCRLPAPYEQYV.

The chain combines TRBV5-6 with TRBJ1-5; D remains unclear. V dropped 0 bases and J dropped 0 bases, with 10 bases sitting between them. The CDR3 is 16 residues long. CDR1 and CDR2 (germline): SGHDT, YYEEEE. CDR3 in amino acids: CASSLGARYSNQPQHF. CDR3 bases: TGTGCCAGCAGCTTGGGTGCCCGTTATAGCAATCAGCCCCAGCATTTT.

This chain links TRBV21-1 with TRBJ2-7; the listed D gene, TRBD2, was not tested against the DNA. TRBV21-1 is labeled a pseudogene. This CDR3 has 17 residues. The CDR3 here is CASSKGPLAGGSYEQYV. As DNA, the CDR3 is TGTGCCAGCAGCAAAGGGCCCCTAGCGGGAGGCTCCTACGAGCAGTACGTC.

The V gene is TRBV4-1, the J gene TRBJ2-7; maybe TRBD1 (6 bases). V dropped 0 bases and J dropped 6 bases, with 24 bases sitting between them. This CDR3 spans 18 amino acids. The germline CDR1 and CDR2 sequences are MGHRA and YSYEKL. CDR3 sequence reads: CASSQEIAPATQGFEQYF. The CDR3 nucleotides are TGCGCCAGCAGCCAAGAAATTGCTCCCGCCACCCAGGGGTTCGAGCAGTACTTC.

This chain joins TRBV7-9 and TRBJ1-1; D may be TRBD1 (6 bases). CDR3 size: 13 residues. Germline CDR1 and CDR2: SEHNR and FQNEAQ (reference sequence). Trimming left V 4 bases short and J 1 base short, with 7 bases between. DNA of the CDR3: TGTGCCAGCAGCTCAGGGGCGAACACTGAAGCTTTCTTT. Protein: CASSSGANTEAFF.

The rearrangement links TRBV27 to TRBJ1-1, with 9 bases fitting TRBD1. Germline loops: CDR1 MNHEY, CDR2 SMNVEV (reference sequence). Trimming removed 6 bases from V and 3 bases from J; junction bases left unmatched: 8. The CDR3 has 15 residues. The DNA for the CDR3 is TGTGCCAGCAGCTCTTCCGGGACAGGGTACACTGAAGCTTTCTTT. It is translated as CASSSSGTGYTEAFF.

The chain employs TRBV24-1 and TRBJ1-2; D remains unclear. In germline, CDR1 is KGHDR, CDR2 SFDVKD. CDR3 length equals 14 residues. The V end lost 3 bases, the J end lost 4 bases, and 11 bases lay between the germline ends. CDR3 sequence: CATSDQNRPYGYTF. The CDR3, as DNA: TGTGCCACCAGTGATCAAAACCGCCCCTATGGCTACACCTTC.